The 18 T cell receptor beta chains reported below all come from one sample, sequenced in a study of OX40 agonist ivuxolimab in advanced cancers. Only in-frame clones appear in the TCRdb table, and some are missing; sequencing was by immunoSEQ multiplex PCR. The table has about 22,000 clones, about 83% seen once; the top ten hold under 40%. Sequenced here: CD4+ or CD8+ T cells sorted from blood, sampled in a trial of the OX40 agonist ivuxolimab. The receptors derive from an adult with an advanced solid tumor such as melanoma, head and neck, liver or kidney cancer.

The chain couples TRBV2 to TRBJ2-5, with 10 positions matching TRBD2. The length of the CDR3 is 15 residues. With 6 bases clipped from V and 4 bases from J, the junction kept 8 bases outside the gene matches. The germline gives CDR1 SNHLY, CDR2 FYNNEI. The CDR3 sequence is CASRESGGALETQYF. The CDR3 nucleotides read TGTGCCAGCAGAGAAAGCGGGGGGGCCTTAGAGACCCAGTACTTC. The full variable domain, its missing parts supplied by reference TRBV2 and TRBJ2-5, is EPEVTQTPSHQVTQMGQEVILRCVPISNHLYFYWYRQILGQKVEFLVSFYNNEISEKSEIFDDQFSVERPDGSNFTLKIRSTKLEDSAMYFCASRESGGALETQYFGPGTRLLVL.

CDR3 nucleotides: TGTGCTAGTGGGACAGCCGAAGCCTACAATGAGCAGTTCTTC. As protein: CASGTAEAYNEQFF. The V gene is TRBV12-5, the J gene TRBJ2-1; D may be TRBD1 (5 bases). CDR3 length equals 14 residues. Between the trimmed V and J ends, which lost 6 bases and 2 bases, there was a span of 11 bases. Per the germline V gene, CDR1 is LGHNT and CDR2 is FRNRAP.

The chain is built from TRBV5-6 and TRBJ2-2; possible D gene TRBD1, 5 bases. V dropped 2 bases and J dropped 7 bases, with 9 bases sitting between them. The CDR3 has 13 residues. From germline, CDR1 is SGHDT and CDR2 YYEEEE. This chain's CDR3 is CASSLGANGELFF. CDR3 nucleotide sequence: TGTGCCAGCAGCTTAGGGGCAAACGGGGAGCTGTTTTTT.

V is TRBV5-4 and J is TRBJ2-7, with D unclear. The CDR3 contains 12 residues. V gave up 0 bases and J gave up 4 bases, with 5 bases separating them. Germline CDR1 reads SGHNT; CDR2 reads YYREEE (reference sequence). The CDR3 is CASSLGAYEQYF. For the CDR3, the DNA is TGTGCCAGCAGCTTGGGGGCATACGAGCAGTACTTC.

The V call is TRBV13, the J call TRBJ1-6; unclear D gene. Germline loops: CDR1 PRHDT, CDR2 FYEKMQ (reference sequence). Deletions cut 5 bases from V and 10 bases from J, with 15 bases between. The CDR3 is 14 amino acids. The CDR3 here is CASSNTRANSPLHF. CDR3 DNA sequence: TGTGCCAGCAGCAACACACGAGCGAACTCACCCCTCCACTTT.

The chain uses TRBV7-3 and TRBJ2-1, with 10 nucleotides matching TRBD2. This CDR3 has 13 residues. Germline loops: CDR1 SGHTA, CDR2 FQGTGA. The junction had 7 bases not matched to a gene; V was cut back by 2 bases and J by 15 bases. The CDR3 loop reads CASSLGLAAPAFF. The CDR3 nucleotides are TGTGCCAGCAGCTTAGGACTAGCGGCCCCGGCGTTCTTC.

CDR3 amino acids: CASSLTSGTYNEQFF. The CDR3 bases are TGTGCCAGTAGTTTGACTAGCGGGACCTACAATGAGCAGTTCTTC. The rearrangement uses TRBV19 and TRBJ2-1; TRBD2 aligns across 11 bases. Unmatched junction bases numbered 2, after V lost 5 bases and J lost 2 bases. CDR3 length: 15 residues. From germline, CDR1 is LNHDA and CDR2 SQIVND (reference sequence).

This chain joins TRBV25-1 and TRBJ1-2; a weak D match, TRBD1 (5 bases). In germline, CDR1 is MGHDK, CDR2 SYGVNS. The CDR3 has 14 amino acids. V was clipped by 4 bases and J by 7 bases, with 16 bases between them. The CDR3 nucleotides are TGTGCCAGCAGTGCCCCGGGACCTTGGGGTGGCTACACCTTC. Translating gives CASSAPGPWGGYTF.

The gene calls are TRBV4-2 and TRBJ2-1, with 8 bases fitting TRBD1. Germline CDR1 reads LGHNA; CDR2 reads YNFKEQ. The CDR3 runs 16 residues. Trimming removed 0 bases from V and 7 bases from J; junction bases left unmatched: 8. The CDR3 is CASSQEGATGVNEQFF. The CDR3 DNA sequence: TGTGCCAGCAGCCAAGAAGGTGCGACAGGGGTGAATGAGCAGTTCTTC.

CDR3: CASTGAWDTEAFF. CDR3 DNA sequence: TGTGCCAGCACTGGGGCGTGGGACACTGAAGCTTTCTTT. The chain uses TRBV7-9 and TRBJ1-1; D is possibly TRBD1 (5 bases). The germline CDR1 and CDR2 sequences are SEHNR and FQNEAQ (reference sequence). Trimming cost V 7 bases and J 3 bases, with 12 bases left between them. The CDR3 is 13 residues long.

The CDR3 loop is CASSFWLSDTEAFF. CDR3 nucleotide sequence: TGTGCCAGCAGTTTCTGGCTCTCGGACACTGAAGCTTTCTTT. This chain connects TRBV28 to TRBJ1-1, with D uncertain. The CDR3 covers 14 residues. Trimming left V 3 bases short and J 3 bases short, with 11 bases between. CDR1 MDHEN and CDR2 SYDVKM come from the germline V gene. Full variable domain (rest looked up from reference TRBV28 and TRBJ1-1): DVKVTQSSRYLVKRTGEKVFLECVQDMDHENMFWYRQDPGLGLRLIYFSYDVKMKEKGDIPEGYSVSREKKERFSLILESASTNQTSMYLCASSFWLSDTEAFFGQGTRLTVV.

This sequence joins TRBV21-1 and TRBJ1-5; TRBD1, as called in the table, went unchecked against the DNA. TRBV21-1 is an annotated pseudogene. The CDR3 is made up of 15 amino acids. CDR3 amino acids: CASLTGPEKDQPQHF. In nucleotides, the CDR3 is TGTGCCAGCCTGACAGGTCCAGAGAAGGATCAGCCCCAGCATTTT.

In nucleotides, the CDR3 is TGTGCCAGTAGTACCCGGGACGCCGATCAAGAGACCCAGTACTTC. As protein: CASSTRDADQETQYF. The J gene is TRBJ2-5, the V gene TRBV19, with D possibly being TRBD1 or TRBD2 (5 bases each). Germline assignment: CDR1 LNHDA and CDR2 SQIVND (reference sequence). The CDR3 spans 15 residues. V lost 4 bases and J lost 2, with 14 bases in between. Full variable domain (rest looked up from reference TRBV19 and TRBJ2-5): DGGITQSPKYLFRKEGQNVTLSCEQNLNHDAMYWYRQDPGQGLRLIYYSQIVNDFQKGDIAEGYSVSREKKESFPLTVTSAQKNPTAFYLCASSTRDADQETQYFGPGTRLLVL.

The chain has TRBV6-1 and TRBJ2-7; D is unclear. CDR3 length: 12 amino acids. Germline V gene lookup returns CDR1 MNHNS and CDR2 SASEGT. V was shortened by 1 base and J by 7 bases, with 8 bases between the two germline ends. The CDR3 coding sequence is TGTGCCAGCAGTGAAGATCAAACGGAGCAGTACTTC. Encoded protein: CASSEDQTEQYF.

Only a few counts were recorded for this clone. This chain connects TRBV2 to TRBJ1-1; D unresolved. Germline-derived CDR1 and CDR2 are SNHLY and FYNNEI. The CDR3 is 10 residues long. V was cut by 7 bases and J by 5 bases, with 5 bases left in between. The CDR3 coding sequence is TGTGCCAGCAAGTGGACTGAAGCTTTCTTT. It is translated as CASKWTEAFF.

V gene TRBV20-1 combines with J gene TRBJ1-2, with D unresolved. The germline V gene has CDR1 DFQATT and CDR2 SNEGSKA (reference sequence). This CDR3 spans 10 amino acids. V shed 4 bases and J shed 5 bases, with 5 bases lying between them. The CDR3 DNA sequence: TGCAGTGCTAATTTTTATGGCTACACCTTC. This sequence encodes CSANFYGYTF.

CDR3 coding DNA: TGTGCCAGCAGTAAGCGGGACGGCGGCTCCTACGAGCAGTACTTC. Translation gives CASSKRDGGSYEQYF. The J gene is TRBJ2-7, the V gene TRBV6-1, with 7 bases fitting TRBD2. Germline V gene data show CDR1 as MNHNS and CDR2 as SASEGT. CDR3 size: 15 residues. The V gene end was trimmed by 5 bases and the J gene end by 0 bases; junction bases not matched to a gene: 7.

CDR3 protein: CASSLAGGGYEQYF. The CDR3 DNA sequence: TGTGCCAGCAGTTTAGCGGGGGGCGGCTACGAGCAGTACTTC. V usage is TRBV5-8 and J usage is TRBJ2-7, with 10 nucleotides matching TRBD2. CDR1 is SGHTS, CDR2 YDEGEE, per germline. The ends lost 5 bases at V and 3 bases at J; junction bases unmatched: 5. The length of the CDR3 is 14 residues.